Described below is a single T cell receptor (beta chain) sequence and its context. The antigen is undetermined. The source of the sample is a study of T-cell memory formation after mild COVID-19. The study, taken as a whole, reports: Memory cells collected pre-infection included some clones that later responded, suggesting cross-reactive memory joined.

Trimming pared 4 bases from V and 9 bases from J, leaving 16 bases between. In germline, CDR1 is SGHTA, CDR2 FQGNSA. The CDR3 consists of 14 residues. TCRdb re-derived calls from the 5' RACE reads in MiXCR, one entry per CDR3 protein. The data show roughly 130,000 distinct CDR3 sequences, with about a sixth seen just once and 5% to 5.5% held by the top ten. This TCR derives from a man younger than 30 who had mild COVID-19 (a few samples of this study predate the infection). Cell type and time point are not known. Sequenced input: PBMCs or a T cell subset sorted from them (not recorded which). This rearrangement joins TRBV7-2 to TRBJ2-4; D possibly corresponds to TRBD2 (5 bases). DNA of the CDR3: TGTGCCAGCAGCTCCCGGGGAGCAGCCCTCATTCAGTACTTC. Amino acid sequence: CASSSRGAALIQYF. Complete variable domain (other parts from reference TRBV7-2 and TRBJ2-4): GAGVSQSPSNKVTEKGKDVELRCDPISGHTALYWYRQSLGQGLEFLIYFQGNSAPDKSGLPSDRFSAERTGGSVSTLTIQRTQQEDSAVYLCASSSRGAALIQYFGAGTRLSVL.